These T cell receptor beta chains were read from a single sample in a study of blood T cell repertoires in COVID-19. Generated by immunoSEQ multiplex PCR, the TCRdb table keeps only in-frame clones and is missing some. The repertoire consists of approximately 330,000 clones, with 85% to 90% occurring once and the leading ten covering 0.95% to 1.3%. The sequencing input was peripheral blood. The receptors originated from a middle-aged woman with COVID-19, enrolled during active disease. The CDR3 runs from the conserved cysteine through the conserved F or W. Each record gives: J gene, V gene, clone size, D gene, CDR3 DNA, CDR3 protein. The D gene is left open where the match is weak. The size of a clone is reported for some rows only, either as once, few or many, or as a class for expanded clones.

j_gene: TRBJ2-2
v_gene: TRBV4-3
abundance: -
d_gene: -
CDR3nt: TGCGCCAGCAGCCAATATCGGGCGGGGGCCCGAACCGGGGAGCTGTTTTTT
CDR3aa: CASSQYRAGARTGELFF

j_gene: TRBJ1-2
v_gene: TRBV30
abundance: once
d_gene: TRBD1
CDR3nt: TGTGCCGGGAAGACAGGGAGTGGTTATGGCTACACCTTC
CDR3aa: CAGKTGSGYGYTF

j_gene: TRBJ2-7
v_gene: TRBV29-1
abundance: few
d_gene: -
CDR3nt: TGCAGCGTTGCGGAGACAGTTAGCTACGAGCAGTACTTC
CDR3aa: CSVAETVSYEQYF

j_gene: TRBJ1-2
v_gene: TRBV9
abundance: -
d_gene: -
CDR3nt: TGTGCCAGCAGCGTAGCCGGAGGGCAAGGCTATGGCTACACCTTC
CDR3aa: CASSVAGGQGYGYTF

j_gene: TRBJ1-4
v_gene: TRBV29-1
abundance: -
d_gene: TRBD1
CDR3nt: TGCAGCGTTGCCCGGGACAGGAATGAAAAACTGTTTTTT
CDR3aa: CSVARDRNEKLFF

j_gene: TRBJ1-2
v_gene: TRBV2
abundance: -
d_gene: TRBD1
CDR3nt: TGTGCCAGCAGTGTTGACAGGGGGAACGGCTACACCTTC
CDR3aa: CASSVDRGNGYTF

j_gene: TRBJ1-1
v_gene: TRBV28
abundance: once
d_gene: -
CDR3nt: TGTGCCAGCAGTCCCCTAGGGGCTCTGACCACTGAAGCTTTCTTT
CDR3aa: CASSPLGALTTEAFF

j_gene: TRBJ1-1
v_gene: TRBV7-9
abundance: -
d_gene: TRBD1
CDR3nt: TGTGCCAGCAGCCCTGGACTGGCAGGGGGAGCTTTCTTT
CDR3aa: CASSPGLAGGAFF

j_gene: TRBJ2-7
v_gene: TRBV18
abundance: -
d_gene: TRBD2
CDR3nt: TGTGCCAGCTCACCAGGGGCGGGAGGTCTCTCCTACGAGCAGTACTTC
CDR3aa: CASSPGAGGLSYEQYF

j_gene: TRBJ2-7
v_gene: TRBV5-6
abundance: -
d_gene: -
CDR3nt: TGTGCCAGCAGCTGGACAGACCGGGAGCAGTACTTC
CDR3aa: CASSWTDREQYF

j_gene: TRBJ1-3
v_gene: TRBV30
abundance: -
d_gene: TRBD1
CDR3nt: TGTGTCAGCCGGGACAGTTTGCGAAACACCATATATTTT
CDR3aa: CVSRDSLRNTIYF

j_gene: TRBJ1-1
v_gene: TRBV5-4
abundance: -
d_gene: -
CDR3nt: TGTGCCAGCAGCGCGCAACGGGGGGAGAACACTGAAGCTTTCTTT
CDR3aa: CASSAQRGENTEAFF

j_gene: TRBJ2-3
v_gene: TRBV5-1
abundance: -
d_gene: -
CDR3nt: TGCGCCAGCAGTCACGGGGGAAGCACAGATACGCAGTATTTT
CDR3aa: CASSHGGSTDTQYF

j_gene: TRBJ2-2
v_gene: TRBV5-6
abundance: -
d_gene: TRBD1
CDR3nt: TGTGCCAGCAGCTTGTGGGCCCAGGGGGACACCGGGGAGCTGTTTTTT
CDR3aa: CASSLWAQGDTGELFF

j_gene: TRBJ2-3
v_gene: TRBV29-1
abundance: -
d_gene: -
CDR3nt: TGCAGCGTTGGAGGGGGTAGCGGGAGCACAGATACGCAGTATTTT
CDR3aa: CSVGGGSGSTDTQYF

j_gene: TRBJ2-1
v_gene: TRBV6-4
abundance: -
d_gene: TRBD1
CDR3nt: TGTGCCAGCAGTCCCGGGACAGGGGGGAATAATGAGCAGTTCTTC
CDR3aa: CASSPGTGGNNEQFF

j_gene: TRBJ1-4
v_gene: TRBV19
abundance: -
d_gene: TRBD1
CDR3nt: TGTGCCAGTAGACCCACAGGGGTCTTTAATGAAAAACTGTTTTTT
CDR3aa: CASRPTGVFNEKLFF

j_gene: TRBJ2-1
v_gene: TRBV5-1
abundance: -
d_gene: TRBD2
CDR3nt: TGCGCCAGCAGCGCCTTAGCGGGGGGGTCCTACAATGAGCAGTTCTTC
CDR3aa: CASSALAGGSYNEQFF